Here is one TCR beta chain with its context. The data were obtained in a study of blood T cell repertoires in COVID-19. Original handling: Quantification of nucleated cells was approximated via reference gene primer amplification. Clones were sequenced by immunoSEQ multiplex PCR, and TCRdb holds only the in-frame ones, with some missing. That table is the source of V, J and clone size, and D and trimming were worked out from the DNA. Here the sample spans about 250,000 clones, 70% to 85% being singletons. The CDR3 extends over 19 amino acids. CDR1 is MGHRA, CDR2 YSYEKL, per germline. The V segment lost 4 bases and the J segment 1 base; nucleotides outside the gene matches: 14.

Specimen: peripheral blood. This clonotype originated in a woman older than 75 with acute or convalescent COVID-19. This chain connects TRBV4-1 to TRBJ2-4; 9 bases fit TRBD1. The CDR3 sequence: CASSPNPGQGERAKNIQYF. As DNA, the CDR3 is TGCGCCAGCAGCCCGAACCCGGGACAGGGAGAGAGGGCCAAAAACATTCAGTACTTC.